These T cell receptor beta chains were read from a single sample in a study of control samples from healthy donors and cancer patients. The table came from immunoSEQ multiplex PCR; TCRdb's copy has only in-frame clones and leaves some out. The sample contains more than 110,000 clones, just under 95% of which appear only once. The sample comprised blood. The receptors were sampled from a man aged 25 to 40 in good health. Both conserved end residues are trimmed from each CDR3.

TRBJ1-1	TRBV19	ASGRDRLTDTEAF
TRBJ1-2	TRBV4-1	ASSQIQGSRGYT
TRBJ1-1	TRBV27	ASSSGQGMNTEAF
TRBJ1-1	TRBV7-8	ASSFGQGVGDTEAF
TRBJ2-7	TRBV11-3	ASTKGGIFHEQY
TRBJ2-3	TRBV7-2	ASSLVDTQY
TRBJ2-7	TRBV11-3	ASSPPRKPLYEQY
TRBJ2-3	TRBV28	ASSSGGSTDTQY
TRBJ1-1	TRBV4-2	ASSQDPGTGGNEAF
TRBJ1-2	TRBV24-1	ATSDSTGLEYGYT
TRBJ1-2	TRBV7-9	ASSFTGLANYGYT
TRBJ1-6	TRBV9	ASSVFDRAINSPLH
TRBJ1-1	TRBV12-3/TRBV12-4	ASSLTVNTEAF
TRBJ2-7	TRBV5-4	ASSRSSGSGNEQY
TRBJ1-1	TRBV5-1	ASSLVSGNTEAF